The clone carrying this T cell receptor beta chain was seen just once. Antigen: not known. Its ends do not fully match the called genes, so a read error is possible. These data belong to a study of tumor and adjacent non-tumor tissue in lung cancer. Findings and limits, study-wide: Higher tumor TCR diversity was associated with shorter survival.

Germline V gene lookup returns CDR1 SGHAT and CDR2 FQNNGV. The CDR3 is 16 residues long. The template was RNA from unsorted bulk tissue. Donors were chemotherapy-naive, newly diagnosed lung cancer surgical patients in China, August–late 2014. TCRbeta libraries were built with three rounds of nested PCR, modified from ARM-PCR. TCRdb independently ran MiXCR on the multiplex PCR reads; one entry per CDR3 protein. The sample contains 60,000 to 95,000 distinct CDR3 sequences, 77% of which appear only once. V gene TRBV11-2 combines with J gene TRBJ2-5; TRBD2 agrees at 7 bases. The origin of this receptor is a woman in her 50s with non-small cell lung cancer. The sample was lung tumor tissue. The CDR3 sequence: CASSFRTGTNLETQYF. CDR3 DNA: TGTGCCAGCAGCTTCAGAACCGGGACTAACCTGGAGACCCAGTACTTT.